The 20 T cell receptor beta chains reported below all come from one sample, sequenced in a study of T cell responses to AZD1222 COVID-19 vaccine. Assay: immunoSEQ multiplex PCR; the TCRdb copy retains only in-frame clones and omits some. The sample consists of 90,000 to 120,000 clones, over 80% of them appearing once. The material was peripheral blood, obtained 28 days after the second AZD1222 dose. The receptors originated from an adult who received the AZD1222 COVID-19 vaccine.

The rearrangement uses TRBV28 and TRBJ1-5; D is ambiguous. CDR1 is MDHEN and CDR2 is SYDVKM in the germline V gene. This CDR3 region has 15 residues. The V end was cut by 4 bases, the J end by 4 bases, with 14 bases between. CDR3 coding DNA: TGTGCCAGCAGTTCAAATGGGCCACGTAATCAGCCCCAGCATTTT. Its protein product is CASSSNGPRNQPQHF.

The rearrangement joins TRBV18 to TRBJ2-5, with 13 nucleotides matching TRBD2. The CDR3 runs to 17 residues. Looked up from germline, CDR1 is KGHSH and CDR2 is LQKENI. J was trimmed by 3 bases and V by 2 bases; bases with no gene match: 6. CDR3 in DNA: TGTGCCAGCTCACCAACTTCCGGGACTAGCGGGAAAGAGACCCAGTACTTC. Its translation is CASSPTSGTSGKETQYF.

The rearrangement links TRBV4-1 to TRBJ1-1; no reliable D call. The V end was cut by 2 bases, the J end by 4 bases, with 11 bases between. CDR3 length: 14 amino acids. From germline, CDR1 is MGHRA and CDR2 YSYEKL. CDR3 bases: TGCGCCAGCAGCCAAAATCTAGGCATCACTGAAGCTTTCTTT. Its translation is CASSQNLGITEAFF.

The genes are TRBV28 and TRBJ1-5; 9 bases map to TRBD1. J was trimmed by 1 base and V by 6 bases; bases with no gene match: 4. CDR3 size: 15 residues. Germline V gene lookup returns CDR1 MDHEN and CDR2 SYDVKM. The DNA of the CDR3 is TGTGCCAGCAGGGGACAGGGAATAAGCAATCAGCCCCAGCATTTT. The encoded protein is CASRGQGISNQPQHF.

The chain carries TRBV5-4 and TRBJ1-2; a possible D gene is TRBD1 (6 bases). The V and J ends lost 6 bases and 6 bases respectively, with 15 bases between them. The length of the CDR3 is 13 residues. Germline values: CDR1 SGHNT, CDR2 YYREEE (reference sequence). CDR3 region: CASTSGQRHGYTF. The CDR3 DNA sequence: TGTGCCAGCACCAGCGGACAGCGCCATGGCTACACCTTC.

This clone was picked up one time. The chain combines TRBV15 with TRBJ1-4; D is undetermined. Germline V CDR1 and CDR2: LNHNV, YYDKDF (reference sequence). V shed 1 base and J shed 11 bases, with 11 bases lying between them. The CDR3 is 13 amino acids. The CDR3 bases are TGTGCCACCAGCAGAGTAACATCCTTGAAACTGTTTTTT. Protein: CATSRVTSLKLFF.

The gene calls are TRBV29-1 and TRBJ1-2; D gene uncertain. Germline V CDR1 and CDR2: SQVTM, ANQGSEA. This CDR3 is 9 amino acids long. V lost 3 bases and J lost 8, with 4 bases in between. The CDR3 DNA follows: TGCAGCGTTGATCACGGCTACACCTTC. This codes for CSVDHGYTF. Supplemented by reference TRBV29-1 and TRBJ1-2, the full variable domain reads SAVISQKPSRDICQRGTSLTIQCQVDSQVTMMFWYRQQPGQSLTLIATANQGSEATYESGFVIDKFPISRPNLTFSTLTVSNMSPEDSSIYLCSVDHGYTFGSGTRLTVV.

V usage is TRBV7-9 and J usage is TRBJ1-1; D gene uncertain. Germline assignment: CDR1 SEHNR and CDR2 FQNEAQ (reference sequence). Deletions cut 5 bases from V and 3 bases from J, with 4 bases between. This CDR3 contains 11 residues. This CDR3 reads CASSRDTEAFF. In DNA form, the CDR3 reads TGTGCCAGCAGCCGTGACACTGAAGCTTTCTTT.

J is TRBJ1-5 and V is TRBV19, with a weak D call TRBD1 (6 bases). Germline CDR1 is LNHDA and CDR2 is SQIVND (reference sequence). The CDR3 spans 14 residues. V lost 8 bases to trimming and J lost 4 bases, with 15 bases between them. CDR3 region: CASRAQGYNQPQHF. Written as DNA, the CDR3 is TGTGCCAGTCGGGCACAGGGTTATAATCAGCCCCAGCATTTT.

This clone appeared a single time. J is TRBJ1-1 and V is TRBV10-3; 8 bases are a match to TRBD1. J lost 0 bases, V lost 6 bases, and 0 bases had no gene match. The length of the CDR3 is 13 residues. Per the germline V gene, CDR1 is ENHRY and CDR2 is SYGVKD. CDR3 protein: CAIRDRVNTEAFF. CDR3 DNA sequence: TGTGCCATCAGGGACAGGGTGAACACTGAAGCTTTCTTT.

The chain is built from TRBV19 and TRBJ1-1; 8 bases are a match to TRBD1. Germline assignment: CDR1 LNHDA and CDR2 SQIVND (reference sequence). This CDR3 is built from 15 residues. J gave up 2 bases and V 4 bases, and 6 bases lay outside the gene matches. Here the CDR3 reads CASSSFGQGNTEAFF. The CDR3 DNA reads TGTGCCAGTAGTAGTTTTGGACAGGGTAACACTGAAGCTTTCTTT.

The genes are TRBV7-3 and TRBJ2-1, with 8 positions matching TRBD1. The ends lost 4 bases at V and 6 bases at J; junction bases unmatched: 2. The CDR3 is made up of 13 amino acids. Per the germline V gene, CDR1 is SGHTA and CDR2 is FQGTGA. The DNA of the CDR3 is TGTGCCAGCAGCTCCGGACAGGGCAATGAGCAGTTCTTC. This encodes CASSSGQGNEQFF.

V usage is TRBV25-1 and J usage is TRBJ2-7, with D hard to call. Per germline, CDR1 MGHDK and CDR2 SYGVNS. The CDR3 loop spans 12 amino acids. V was cut by 4 bases and J by 10 bases, with 14 bases left in between. The DNA for the CDR3 is TGTGCCAGCAGTGCGGGCGGCGGTAACCAGTACTTC. This codes for CASSAGGGNQYF.

The chain links TRBV5-1 to TRBJ2-2; 8 bases align to TRBD1. Germline-derived CDR1 and CDR2 are SGHRS and YFSETQ. The ends lost 1 base at V and 5 bases at J; junction bases unmatched: 1. This CDR3 comprises 14 residues. CDR3 sequence reads: CASSLTGGTGELFF. The CDR3 nucleotides read TGCGCCAGCAGCTTGACAGGGGGGACCGGGGAGCTGTTTTTT.

This clone was seen just once. This chain joins TRBV18 and TRBJ2-5; D not certain. CDR3 length: 13 residues. V dropped 4 bases and J dropped 5 bases, with 11 bases sitting between them. The germline V gene encodes CDR1 KGHSH and CDR2 LQKENI. The CDR3 sequence: CASSQGFRETQYF. CDR3 bases: TGTGCCAGCTCACAAGGGTTCCGGGAGACCCAGTACTTC.

The V gene is TRBV4-2, the J gene TRBJ2-1, with TRBD2 matching over 13 bases. V was clipped by 0 bases and J by 8 bases; unmatched bases: 4. The CDR3 is made up of 16 amino acids. Germline loops: CDR1 LGHNA, CDR2 YNFKEQ. CDR3 sequence: CASSQDIGTSGDEQFF. The CDR3 bases are TGTGCCAGCAGCCAAGATATAGGGACTAGCGGGGATGAGCAGTTCTTC.

The chain recombines TRBV5-1 with TRBJ1-3, with D uncertain. The ends were cut back, 6 bases at V and 4 bases at J, with 14 bases in the middle. In germline, CDR1 is SGHRS, CDR2 YFSETQ. The CDR3 has 14 amino acids. As DNA, the CDR3 is TGCGCCAGCAAAGGTTCGGTGTACGGAAACACCATATATTTT. Protein product: CASKGSVYGNTIYF.

The chain employs TRBV5-4 and TRBJ1-6; D not resolved. The CDR3 sequence is 15 residues long. Germline V CDR1 and CDR2: SGHNT, YYREEE (reference sequence). Between the trimmed V and J ends, which lost 0 bases and 5 bases, there was a span of 9 bases. DNA for the CDR3: TGTGCCAGCAGCTTGGACAAGCGTAATAATTCACCCCTCCACTTT. This gives the protein CASSLDKRNNSPLHF.

The chain recombines TRBV14 with TRBJ2-7; D may be TRBD2 (5 bases). The V gene's germline CDR1 is SGHDN and CDR2 FVKESK. The V gene lost 0 bases and the J gene lost 0 bases, with 15 bases spanning the gap. The CDR3 consists of 17 residues. The CDR3 DNA reads as TGTGCCAGCAGCCAAGATCACGGGGTATTTAGCTCCTACGAGCAGTACTTC. Translation: CASSQDHGVFSSYEQYF. The complete variable domain, with remaining parts taken from reference TRBV14 and TRBJ2-7, reads EAGVTQFPSHSVIEKGQTVTLRCDPISGHDNLYWYRRVMGKEIKFLLHFVKESKQDESGMPNNRFLAERTGGTYSTLKVQPAELEDSGVYFCASSQDHGVFSSYEQYFGPGTRLTVT.

The gene calls are TRBV2 and TRBJ1-1; weak D call: TRBD1 (6 bases). The CDR3 totals 13 residues. Trimming stripped 7 bases from V and 1 base from J, with 10 bases between. Germline-derived CDR1 and CDR2 are SNHLY and FYNNEI. CDR3 in amino acids: CASKEQGNTEAFF. The CDR3 DNA reads as TGTGCCAGCAAGGAACAGGGGAACACTGAAGCTTTCTTT.